A single T cell receptor (beta chain) is shown here with its context. A read error may explain this, as a much larger clone is one base away. TCR alpha and beta CDR3 regions were amplified from RNA using iRepertoire nested multiplex PCR. Via MiXCR, TCRdb re-called the multiplex PCR reads, giving one row per CDR3 protein. Of about 110,000 distinct CDR3 sequences in the sample, about 25% were seen once. The source of the sample is a study of glioma-infiltrating T cells. This clonotype originated in a human donor with low-grade glioma or glioblastoma, undergoing nonglioma brain surgery, or in good health (not recorded which). The sample taken for sequencing was glioma tissue, nonneoplastic brain tissue, or PBMCs (not recorded which).

CDR3 residues: CGVEAGSGSRYEQYF. Written as DNA, the CDR3 is TGCGGCGTTGAAGCGGGTAGCGGGAGTCGCTACGAGCAGTACTTC. This chain links TRBV29-1 with TRBJ2-7, with 9 bases fitting TRBD2. The CDR3 runs 15 residues. Looked up from germline, CDR1 is SQVTM and CDR2 is ANQGSEA.